The clone carrying this T cell receptor (beta chain) has ten or more counts. Its antigen is unidentified. Germline V lookup: CDR1 SGHRS, CDR2 YFSETQ. V was pared by 4 bases and J by 4 bases, with 15 bases between. This CDR3 region has 15 residues. These data belong to a study of breast tumors, draining lymph nodes, adjacent tissues. Broader study findings: Tumor and nontumor repertoires were significantly more similar in luminal-like than in basal-like breast cancer. Compared with lymph nodes, tumors were less diverse; compared with nontumor tissue, more. The lymph node origin of tumor T cells was framed as consistent with a hypothesis, not demonstrated.

One entry per CDR3 protein, called by TCRdb with MiXCR from the multiplex PCR reads. The profile shows some 150,000 distinct CDR3 sequences, about a fifth of them singletons. Breast cancer patients provided tissue from their axillary draining lymph nodes. Sequencing was done on a sample of axillary lymph node tissue. This receptor was identified in a female donor with breast cancer. Some clones in this sample may be carry-over from other donors' samples. The chain employs TRBV5-1 and TRBJ2-1; D might be TRBD1 or TRBD2, each matching 5 bases. CDR3 nucleotide sequence: TGCGCCAGCAGCCAACACGGGACGCCATACAATGAGCAGTTCTTC. Translation gives CASSQHGTPYNEQFF. Using reference TRBV5-1 and TRBJ2-1 for the parts outside the CDR3, the full variable domain is KAGVTQTPRYLIKTRGQQVTLSCSPISGHRSVSWYQQTPGQGLQFLFEYFSETQRNKGNFPGRFSGRQFSNSRSEMNVSTLELGDSALYLCASSQHGTPYNEQFFGPGTRLTVL.